This TCR beta chain comes out of a study of blood T cell repertoires in COVID-19. The overall study: Samples of COVID-19 (acute and convalescent) were obtained from the United States, Italy and Spain. T cells, B-cell-depleted T cells, or PBMCs supplied cDNA or gDNA.

This CDR3 spans 15 amino acids. Germline loops: CDR1 LGHNA, CDR2 YSLEER. Between the trimmed V and J ends, which lost 0 bases and 7 bases, there was a span of 12 bases. Here immunoSEQ multiplex PCR was the method, and the copy in TCRdb shows in-frame clones only, minus some. This table holds 270,000 or so clones, around 89% found once. The sample comprised PBMCs or T cells enriched from blood (not recorded which). This chain links TRBV4-3 with TRBJ2-2; D may be TRBD2 (6 bases). The clonotype was recovered from a woman aged 30 to 39 with acute COVID-19. The CDR3 reads CASSQERLGGGELFF. CDR3 in DNA: TGCGCCAGCAGCCAAGAGAGGTTGGGGGGCGGGGAGCTGTTTTTT.